What follows is one TCR beta chain and its context. There is no known antigen for this receptor. Base qualities were left out, and no much larger clone turns up one base away. The cohort comprised some 680 healthy bone marrow donors. At the time of sampling, all cohort members were nominally healthy, though unrecorded immune exposures were likely present. The donor tested CMV seronegative and was one of the 352 seronegative cohort members. Every donor gave a peripheral blood sample, and the peripheral blood mononuclear cells from that sample were used for TCR beta sequencing. Genomic DNA was extracted from the blood cell samples with the Qiagen DNeasy Blood Extraction Kit. The record originates from a study of cytomegalovirus exposure and HLA in healthy donors (dated by TCRdb to about 2017). A note on the overall study: In an earlier analysis of 550 to 750 of the donors, 250 to 350 Gb of sequence data and some 100 million unique TCR beta sequences from about 190 million T cells were reported. The study aimed to test whether signatures of past pathogen exposure could be identified by cataloging public T cell receptors. The number of donors typed differed by locus, with 629-630 for A, B, C, DRB1 and DQB1, more than 500 for DQA1, nearly 610 for DPA1, and around 450 for DPB1. Every repertoire in the discovery cohort had been generated on one and the same sequencing platform. To study patterns of TCR occurrence, a later analysis re-analyzed previously published TCR beta repertoires from 500 to 850 donors and added high-resolution HLA genotyping. Both class I and class II loci were covered by HLA typing, at four-digit resolution. An early release covering over 500 HLA-typed donors comprised about 310 gigabases of sequencing data and 85 million or so unique TCR sequences. Genome-wide SNP genotypes for about 65% of the roughly 670 donors were used in a later genetic analysis, which treated that subset as a discovery cohort. The study profiled the T cell repertoires of fewer than 850 subjects by immunosequencing and related them to cytomegalovirus serostatus. Because of strong linkage in the cohort, roughly five DR-DQ haplotypes were treated as single units for association and clustering. Among the roughly 430 genotyped donors, 81% belonged to the genetic ancestry cluster associated with self-reported Caucasian donors. Donor age, sex, ethnicity and CMV serostatus were compiled alongside the repertoire data. In an earlier analysis of roughly 580 of the donors, high-throughput TCR beta sequencing was used to judge whether each TCR beta V gene segment behaved as functional or pseudogenic. Among roughly 400 genotyped donors of the cohort, an average of around 220,000 unique TCR beta nucleotide sequences was sequenced per donor, of which approximately 19% were non-productive. Besides the first cohort of 550 to 750 subjects, a separate validation cohort made up of 120 different subjects was used. The later analysis used no new phenotypic data to find candidate immune exposures, relying instead on TCR beta sequences and their occurrence across donors. To predict cytomegalovirus infection status, the study brought together high-throughput TCR immunosequencing, statistical association of individual TCRs with disease status, and machine learning.

The investigation overall reported the following: In this cohort, only TCR beta chains were sequenced, and detectable features were limited by the absence of alpha or paired-chain data. In a later analysis, the rate of TCR association differed among HLA loci, with DRB1 alleles having the most associated TCRs and HLA-C alleles having the fewest. The 87-base-pair reads could not distinguish some IMGT-functional V segments, including TRBV6-2 and TRBV6-3, so those segments were excluded. It was suggested by the authors that the approach could potentially be generalized to other disease states and immunological phenotypes. While some public TCRs were present in many individuals, most TCR sequences turned up only very rarely across donors. When HLA alleles, especially DR and DQ, strongly co-occurred, TCR associations were difficult to assign to individual alleles. CMV serostatus was the only immune exposure information available for the cohort. Because some donors lacked HLA typing at each locus, the association tests relied only on the typed subset. In a later analysis, several top co-occurrence clusters were reported to appear linked to parvovirus B19, influenza, CMV and Epstein-Barr virus. In an earlier analysis of roughly 500 of the donors, most TCR beta V segments appeared in productive rearrangements about 90% or about 30% of the time, broadly matching IMGT annotations. Correlated functional status among segregating V segments might be attributable to linkage disequilibrium, but an unknown experimental factor could not be ruled out. A later genetic analysis associated a missense DCLRE1C variant with V-gene and J-gene trimming of TCR beta chains, and an independent cohort replicated the association. Compared with the approximately 600-donor mean, donors in an Asian-associated ancestry cluster had fewer N-insertions in productive TCRs, according to a later genetic analysis. Three of the identified cytomegalovirus-associated TCR beta chains were confirmed in vitro to be specific for cytomegalovirus antigens. The classifier was reported to diagnose cytomegalovirus status with high specificity and sensitivity in both the original and validation cohorts. In a later analysis, HLA-associated TCR beta chains showed more clonal expansion and lower generation probabilities than non-associated chains that were equally common. A cluster of highly shared sequence variants was judged likely to represent a technical artifact of the sequencing pipeline. At a false discovery rate of 0.05, a later analysis linked approximately 18,000 TCR beta sequences to specific HLA alleles. A further reported finding was that TCR beta sequences accurately predicted the HLA-A and HLA-B alleles for most subjects in the first cohort. Most CMV-associated TCR beta chains appeared to be HLA-restricted in a later analysis, and the HLA associations seemed to be driven largely by CMV exposure. The earlier analysis of nearly 600 of the donors excluded roughly 17 rarely observed V segments, including chromosome 9 orphons, because counts were too low. Presence/absence analyses assumed roughly uniform sequencing depth across donors, an assumption that may not hold. In the study, approximately 160 TCR beta chains were listed as associated with cytomegalovirus.

CDR1 is given as SGHRS and CDR2 as YFSETQ, both from the germline V gene. The V end loses 4 bases and the J end loses 5 bases, and a stretch of 11 bases separates them. Counted from cysteine to phenylalanine, this CDR3 has 13 amino acids. Kept here is only the CDR3 DNA, which spans 39 bases and is read in frame from base 1. The library was prepared using the immunoSEQ multiplex PCR assay. For the multiplex PCR, a mixture combining 60 forward primers for TCR Vbeta segments and 13 reverse primers for TCR Jbeta segments was used. The CDR3 region of rearranged TCR beta genes was amplified from genomic DNA with a multiplex PCR assay. On the Illumina HiSeq System, the amplified TCR beta libraries were sequenced as 87-base-pair reads. Per the source publication's procedure: Across the 600 to 700 repertoires, a later analysis counted 80 million or so unique TCR beta chains, some 11 million of which were shared by at least two donors. To remove PCR and sequencing errors, raw reads were error-corrected and collapsed into unique sequences using a nearest-neighbor algorithm that merged closely related sequences. CDR3 sequences were aligned to IMGT reference sequences to assign V, D and J gene segments. For a sequence to be retained, a match of at least six nucleotides was required to both a V gene segment and a J gene segment. A rearrangement was called productive if the CDR3 had no stop codons and remained in frame with V and J, and every other rearrangement was called non-productive. CDR3 was defined according to IMGT convention as the region running from the second conserved V-encoded cysteine to the conserved J-encoded phenylalanine. Sequences without an unambiguous match to a single V gene segment were excluded from the earlier analysis of about 630 of the donors. An earlier analysis of fewer than 750 of the donors classified V segments as functional when productive rearrangements were above 56.7% and as segregating when the standard deviation between donors was above 5%. A statistical classification framework was built to diagnose cytomegalovirus status from the catalog of TCR beta chain sequences. In a later analysis, V and J genes were assigned by comparing TCR nucleotide sequences against IMGT/GENE-DB human TR gene sequences. A later analysis assigned CDR3 sequences and most-parsimonious VDJ recombination scenarios with the TCRdist pipeline. In a later analysis, each TCR beta chain was defined by its CDR3 amino acid sequence together with its V-gene family, and reads lacking a unique V-gene family were excluded. To address suspected cross-contamination and a sequencing artifact, a later analysis removed under 600 highly shared, low-generation-probability nucleotide sequences. A later analysis calculated a clonal expansion index for each public chain from normalized within-repertoire ranks of inferred template counts. A later analysis computed generation probabilities with a VDJ recombination model fitted to out-of-frame rearrangements, and checked the results against IGoR. Hypergeometric tests were used in a later analysis to score TCR-TCR, TCR-HLA and TCR-CMV co-occurrence, with a repertoire-size bias correction applied to the TCR pairs. To estimate false discovery rates, a later analysis permuted the HLA or CMV assignments 20 times. A later analysis grouped co-occurring TCRs with DBSCAN, adding TCRdist sequence similarity when clustering within HLA-allele-positive subsets. Repertoires with fewer than 30,000 or more than 120,000 public chains, plus five repertoires with anomalous nucleotide sharing, were excluded from co-occurrence clustering. As stored in TCRdb, this immuneACCESS dataset retains in-frame rearrangements with V and J assigned. A fraction of the clones does not appear; measured against another copy, unresolved V genes explain less than half of the discrepancy, and the remainder lacks a known reason. Clone size and the V and J calls come from that table; the DNA yielded D and trimming. This sample lists roughly 150,000 clones; over 80% were detected once. Around 1.4% of the sample belongs to the ten largest clones.

This TCR was recovered from a woman aged 18-29 years in good health and CMV-seronegative. The chain employs TRBV5-1 and TRBJ2-3, with no reliable assignment of the D segment. Source material: PBMCs. The CDR3 here reads CASSLVAQDTQYF. The DNA reads as follows: TGCGCCAGCAGCCTTGTGGCCCAAGATACGCAGTATTTT.